Reported below is one T cell receptor beta chain. The data stem from a study of blood T cell repertoires in COVID-19. Study-wide context: Sites in the United States, Italy and Spain provided acute and convalescent COVID-19 samples. Nucleic acid was either cDNA or gDNA, and it came from T cells, B-cell-depleted T cells, or PBMCs.

How the authors handled the data: Estimates of nucleated cell counts were drawn from the amplification of reference gene primers. Produced via immunoSEQ multiplex PCR; TCRdb's table is partial and in-frame only. The DNA was the basis for D and trimming; V, J and clone size are from that table. The data hold 150,000 or so clones, with just over 85% observed a single time. Recovered participants had two consecutive negative NP/OP PCR tests, healthcare professional clearance, or symptom resolution. Germline values: CDR1 LNHDA, CDR2 SQIVND (reference sequence). The length of the CDR3 is 17 residues. V was clipped by 3 bases and J by 8 bases, with 20 bases between them.

Sequencing was done on a sample of PBMCs or T cells enriched from blood (not recorded which). The chain is built from TRBV19 and TRBJ1-6; D may be TRBD1 (5 bases). This sequence was found in a man aged 50 to 60 who had recovered from COVID-19. For the CDR3, the DNA is TGTGCCAGTAGTATTTATCGTCCAGGGAGGATCGATTCACCCCTCCACTTT. Encoded protein: CASSIYRPGRIDSPLHF. The full variable domain, its missing parts supplied by reference TRBV19 and TRBJ1-6, is DGGITQSPKYLFRKEGQNVTLSCEQNLNHDAMYWYRQDPGQGLRLIYYSQIVNDFQKGDIAEGYSVSREKKESFPLTVTSAQKNPTAFYLCASSIYRPGRIDSPLHFGNGTRLTVT.